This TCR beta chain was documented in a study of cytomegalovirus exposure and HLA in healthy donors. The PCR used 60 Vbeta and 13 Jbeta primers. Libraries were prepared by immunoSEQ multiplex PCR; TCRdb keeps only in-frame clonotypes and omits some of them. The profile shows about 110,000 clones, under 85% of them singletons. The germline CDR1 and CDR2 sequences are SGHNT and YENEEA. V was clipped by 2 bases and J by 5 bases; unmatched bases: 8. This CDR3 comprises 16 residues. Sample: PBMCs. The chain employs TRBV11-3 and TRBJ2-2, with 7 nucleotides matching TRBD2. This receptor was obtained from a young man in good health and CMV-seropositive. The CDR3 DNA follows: TGTGCCAGCAGCTTAAGTCGGGGGGTTGAAACCGGGGAGCTGTTTTTT. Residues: CASSLSRGVETGELFF.